These 8 T cell receptor beta chains share one sample of origin, sequenced in a study of OX40 agonist ivuxolimab in advanced cancers. Sequenced by immunoSEQ multiplex PCR; TCRdb stores in-frame clones only, minus some. Of tens of thousands of clones listed, 78% are singletons. Material: CD4+ or CD8+ T cells sorted from blood, obtained in a trial of the OX40 agonist ivuxolimab. The receptors originated from an adult with an advanced solid tumor such as melanoma, head and neck, liver or kidney cancer.

With regard to this clone: Other DNA variants within this sample encode the same CDR3. The chain combines TRBV28 with TRBJ2-1; 11 nucleotides agree with TRBD2. V was pared by 6 bases and J by 8 bases, with 9 bases of the junction left unmatched. The CDR3 covers 15 residues. Looked up from germline, CDR1 is MDHEN and CDR2 is SYDVKM. For the CDR3, the DNA is TGTGCCAGCAGCCTGCTTAGCGGGGGGGAGGATGAGCAGTTCTTC. It codes for CASSLLSGGEDEQFF.

The V and J genes are TRBV10-2 and TRBJ2-7; D possibly corresponds to TRBD1 (6 bases). Germline values: CDR1 WSHSY, CDR2 SAAADI. Trimming removed 6 bases from V and 1 base from J, with 10 bases in between. This CDR3 contains 13 residues. CDR3 in amino acids: CASRLQGSYEQYF. The CDR3 DNA is TGCGCCAGCAGGTTACAGGGTTCCTACGAGCAGTACTTC.

The gene calls are TRBV29-1 and TRBJ1-1, with D perhaps matching TRBD1 (5 bases). The CDR3 runs 13 residues. Germline CDR1 reads SQVTM; CDR2 reads ANQGSEA. The V end lost 3 bases, the J end lost 4 bases, and 12 bases lay between the germline ends. CDR3 DNA sequence: TGCAGCGTTGACTGGGTGGGGGGCACTGAAGCTTTCTTT. Translated: CSVDWVGGTEAFF.

The genes are TRBV2 and TRBJ1-2, with D perhaps TRBD1 (5 bases). V lost 4 bases to trimming and J lost 6 bases, with 12 bases between them. CDR3 length: 13 residues. From germline, CDR1 is SNHLY and CDR2 FYNNEI. The CDR3 loop is CASSAQGWDGYTF. The CDR3 region has the DNA TGTGCCAGCAGTGCCCAGGGTTGGGATGGCTACACCTTC. The full variable domain, its missing parts supplied by reference TRBV2 and TRBJ1-2, is EPEVTQTPSHQVTQMGQEVILRCVPISNHLYFYWYRQILGQKVEFLVSFYNNEISEKSEIFDDQFSVERPDGSNFTLKIRSTKLEDSAMYFCASSAQGWDGYTFGSGTRLTVV.

The gene calls are TRBV5-4 and TRBJ2-2, with 7 bases matching TRBD1. V was clipped by 7 bases and J by 2 bases; unmatched bases: 5. Germline CDR1 and CDR2: SGHNT and YYREEE (reference sequence). CDR3 length: 14 amino acids. The CDR3 loop reads CASGRDSNTGELFF. CDR3 DNA: TGTGCCAGCGGAAGGGACAGCAACACCGGGGAGCTGTTTTTT.

The chain combines TRBV29-1 with TRBJ2-7; 9 bases fit TRBD2. Germline CDR1 is SQVTM and CDR2 is ANQGSEA. Unmatched junction bases numbered 6, after V lost 7 bases and J lost 2 bases. The CDR3 runs 13 residues. Written as DNA, the CDR3 is TGCAGCGCCGGGCTAGCGGGGCCCTACGAGCAGTACTTC. It is translated as CSAGLAGPYEQYF.

This clone turned up a few times. The chain employs TRBV4-1 and TRBJ1-4; TRBD1 aligns across 7 bases. This CDR3 region has 16 residues. Germline trimming cut 4 bases from V and 4 bases from J; bases unmatched to any gene: 9. Germline-derived CDR1 and CDR2 are MGHRA and YSYEKL. Here the CDR3 reads CASSRSPGQSNEKLFF. The CDR3 DNA reads as TGCGCCAGCAGCCGAAGCCCGGGACAGAGTAATGAAAAACTGTTTTTT.

The chain links TRBV29-1 to TRBJ1-5, with D tentatively TRBD1 or TRBD2 (6 bases each). The J call may be incorrect, as the DNA end agrees better with TRBJ2-3. Germline CDR1 and CDR2: SQVTM and ANQGSEA. The CDR3 has 13 amino acids. The DNA for the CDR3 is TGCAGCGTTGACGGGGGCACGAATCAGCCCCAGTATTTT. Translation: CSVDGGTNQPQYF.